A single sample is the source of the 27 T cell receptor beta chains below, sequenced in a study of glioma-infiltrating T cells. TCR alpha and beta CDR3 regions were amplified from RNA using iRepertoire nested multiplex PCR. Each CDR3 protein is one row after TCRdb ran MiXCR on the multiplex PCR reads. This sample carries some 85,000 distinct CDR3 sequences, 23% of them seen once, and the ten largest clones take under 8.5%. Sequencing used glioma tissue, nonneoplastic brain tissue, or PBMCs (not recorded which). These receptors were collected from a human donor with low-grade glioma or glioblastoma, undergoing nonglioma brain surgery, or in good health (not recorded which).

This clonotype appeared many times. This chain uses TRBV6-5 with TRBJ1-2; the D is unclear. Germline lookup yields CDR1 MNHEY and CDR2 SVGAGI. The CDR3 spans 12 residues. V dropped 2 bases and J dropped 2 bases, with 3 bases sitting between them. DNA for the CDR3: TGTGCCAGCAGTTACAGAAACTATGGCTACACCTTC. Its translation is CASSYRNYGYTF.

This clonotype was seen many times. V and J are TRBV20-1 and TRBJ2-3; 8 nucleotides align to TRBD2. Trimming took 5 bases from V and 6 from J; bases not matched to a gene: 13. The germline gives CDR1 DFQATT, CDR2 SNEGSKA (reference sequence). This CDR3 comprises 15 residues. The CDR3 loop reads CSAAPGAGGRDTQYF. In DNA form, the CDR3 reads TGCAGTGCTGCCCCCGGGGCGGGGGGCCGGGATACGCAGTATTTT.

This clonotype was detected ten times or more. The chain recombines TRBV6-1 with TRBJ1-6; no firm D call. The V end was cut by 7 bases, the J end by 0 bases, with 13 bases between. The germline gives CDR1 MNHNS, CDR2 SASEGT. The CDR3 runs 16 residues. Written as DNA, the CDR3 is TGTGCCAGCAATCCGAGGGCCGGCTCCTATAATTCACCCCTCCACTTT. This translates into CASNPRAGSYNSPLHF.

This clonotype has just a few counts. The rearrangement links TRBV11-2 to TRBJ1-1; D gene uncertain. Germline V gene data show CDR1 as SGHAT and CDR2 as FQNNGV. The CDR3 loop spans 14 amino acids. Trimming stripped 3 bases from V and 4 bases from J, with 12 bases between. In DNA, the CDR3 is TGTGCCAGCAGCTTTCGTGAGGGCGGCACTGAAGCTTTCTTT. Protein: CASSFREGGTEAFF.

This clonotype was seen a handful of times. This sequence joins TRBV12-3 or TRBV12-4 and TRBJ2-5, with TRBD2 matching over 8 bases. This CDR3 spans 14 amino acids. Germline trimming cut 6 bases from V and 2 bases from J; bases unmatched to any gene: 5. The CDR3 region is CASSTSGEQETQYF. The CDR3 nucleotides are TGTGCCAGCAGCACTAGCGGAGAACAAGAGACCCAGTACTTC.

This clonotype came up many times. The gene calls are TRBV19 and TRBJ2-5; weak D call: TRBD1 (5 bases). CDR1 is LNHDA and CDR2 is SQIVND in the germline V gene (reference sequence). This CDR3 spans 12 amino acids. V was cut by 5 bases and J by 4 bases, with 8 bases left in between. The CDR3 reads CASSGARETQYF. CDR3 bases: TGTGCCAGTAGTGGGGCCCGAGAGACCCAGTACTTC.

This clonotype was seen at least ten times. CDR3 in amino acids: CASSDLGNEQFF. The CDR3 nucleotides are TGCGCCAGCAGTGATTTAGGGAATGAGCAGTTCTTC. The chain joins TRBV10-1 to TRBJ2-1; D uncertain. V lost 3 bases and J 7 bases, leaving 7 bases between the germline ends. CDR1 and CDR2 from the germline V gene are WNHNN and SYGVQD (reference sequence). The CDR3 contains 12 residues.

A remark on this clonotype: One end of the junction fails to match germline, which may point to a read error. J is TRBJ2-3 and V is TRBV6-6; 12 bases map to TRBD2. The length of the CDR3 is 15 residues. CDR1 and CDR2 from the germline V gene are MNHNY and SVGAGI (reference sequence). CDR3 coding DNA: TGTGCCAGAAGTTTAACTAGCGGGGGGTTAGATACGCAGTATTTT. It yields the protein CARSLTSGGLDTQYF.

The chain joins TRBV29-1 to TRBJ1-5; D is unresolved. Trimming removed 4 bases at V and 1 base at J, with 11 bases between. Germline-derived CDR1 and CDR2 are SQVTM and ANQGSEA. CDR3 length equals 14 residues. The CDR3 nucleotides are TGCAGCGTTGGTTTTGGAGGGAGCAATCAGCCCCAGCATTTT. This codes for CSVGFGGSNQPQHF.

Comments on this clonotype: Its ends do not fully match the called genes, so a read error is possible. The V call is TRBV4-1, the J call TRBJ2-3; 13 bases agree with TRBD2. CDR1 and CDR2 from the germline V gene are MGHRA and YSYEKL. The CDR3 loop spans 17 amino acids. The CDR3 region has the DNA TGCGCCAGCAGCCAAGCGACTAGCGGGGGGAGCATTAATACGCGGTATTTT. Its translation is CASSQATSGGSINTRYF.

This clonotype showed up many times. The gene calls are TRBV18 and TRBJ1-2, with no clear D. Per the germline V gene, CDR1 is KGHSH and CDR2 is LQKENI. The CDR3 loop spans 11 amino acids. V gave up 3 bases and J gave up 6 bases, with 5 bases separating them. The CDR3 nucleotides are TGTGCCAGCTCACCTGCAGATGGCTACACCTTC. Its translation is CASSPADGYTF.

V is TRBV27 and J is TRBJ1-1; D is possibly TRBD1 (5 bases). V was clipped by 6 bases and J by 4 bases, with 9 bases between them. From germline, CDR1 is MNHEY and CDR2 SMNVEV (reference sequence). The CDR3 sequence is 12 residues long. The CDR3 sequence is CASRVQGTEAFF. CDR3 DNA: TGTGCCAGCAGAGTCCAGGGCACTGAAGCTTTCTTT.

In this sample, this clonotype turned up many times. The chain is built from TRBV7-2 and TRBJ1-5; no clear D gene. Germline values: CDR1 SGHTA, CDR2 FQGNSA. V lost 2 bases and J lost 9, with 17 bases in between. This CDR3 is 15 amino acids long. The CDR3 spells CASSLQSTGTVPQHF. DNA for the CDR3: TGTGCCAGCAGCTTACAGTCGACGGGTACCGTGCCCCAGCATTTT.

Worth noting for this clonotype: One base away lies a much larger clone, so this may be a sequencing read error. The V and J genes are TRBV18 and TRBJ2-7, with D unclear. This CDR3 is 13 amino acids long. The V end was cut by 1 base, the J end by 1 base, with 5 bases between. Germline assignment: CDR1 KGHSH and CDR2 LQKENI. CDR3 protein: CASSPRGSYEQYF. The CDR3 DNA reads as TGTGCCAGCTCACCACGGGGTTCCTACGAGCAGTACTTC.

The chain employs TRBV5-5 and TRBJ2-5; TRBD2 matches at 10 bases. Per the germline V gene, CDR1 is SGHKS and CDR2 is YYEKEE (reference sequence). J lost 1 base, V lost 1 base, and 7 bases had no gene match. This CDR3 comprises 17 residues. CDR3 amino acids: CASSLLGLAVPQETQYF. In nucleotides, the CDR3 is TGTGCCAGCAGCTTGCTTGGACTAGCGGTTCCCCAAGAGACCCAGTACTTC.

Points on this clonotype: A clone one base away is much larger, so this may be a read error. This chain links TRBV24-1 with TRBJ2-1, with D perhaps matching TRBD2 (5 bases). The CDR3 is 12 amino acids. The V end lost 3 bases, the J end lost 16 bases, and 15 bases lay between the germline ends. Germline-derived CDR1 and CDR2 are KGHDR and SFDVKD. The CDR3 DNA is TGTGCCACCAGTGATACCCTGGACTCCAGTTTCTTC. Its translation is CATSDTLDSSFF.

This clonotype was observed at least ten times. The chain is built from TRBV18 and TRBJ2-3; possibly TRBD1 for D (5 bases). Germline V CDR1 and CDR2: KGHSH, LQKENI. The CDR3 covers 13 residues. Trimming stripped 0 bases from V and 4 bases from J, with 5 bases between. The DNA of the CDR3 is TGTGCCAGCTCACCACCGACAGCAGATACGCAGTATTTT. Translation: CASSPPTADTQYF.

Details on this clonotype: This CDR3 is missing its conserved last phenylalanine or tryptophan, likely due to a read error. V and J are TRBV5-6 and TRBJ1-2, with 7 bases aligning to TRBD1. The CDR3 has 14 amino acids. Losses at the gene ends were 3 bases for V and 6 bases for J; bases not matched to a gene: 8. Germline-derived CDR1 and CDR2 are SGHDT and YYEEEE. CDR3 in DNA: TGTGCCAGCAGCTCCGACAGGGAAGGGCATGGCTACACCGTC. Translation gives CASSSDREGHGYTV.

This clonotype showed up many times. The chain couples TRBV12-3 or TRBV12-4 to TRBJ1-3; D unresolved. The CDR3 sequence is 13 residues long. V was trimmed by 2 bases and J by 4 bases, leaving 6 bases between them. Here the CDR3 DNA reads TGTGCCAGCAGTTTAAGAGGGGGAAACACCATATATTTT. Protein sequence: CASSLRGGNTIYF.

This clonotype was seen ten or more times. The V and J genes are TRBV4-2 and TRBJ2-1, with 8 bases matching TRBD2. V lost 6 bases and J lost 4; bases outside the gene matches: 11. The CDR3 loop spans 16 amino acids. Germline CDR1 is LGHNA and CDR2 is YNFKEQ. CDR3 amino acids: CASREQGVAGYNEQFF. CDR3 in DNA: TGTGCCAGCAGAGAACAAGGGGTAGCGGGATACAATGAGCAGTTCTTC.

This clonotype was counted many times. In DNA, the CDR3 is TGCAGTGCTAGAAGTCCTAGAAGCTCCTACGAGCAGTACTTC. This codes for CSARSPRSSYEQYF. The chain recombines TRBV20-1 with TRBJ2-7; D gene uncertain. Germline V gene lookup returns CDR1 DFQATT and CDR2 SNEGSKA (reference sequence). Trimming cost V 2 bases and J 0 bases, with 11 bases left between them. This CDR3 spans 14 amino acids.

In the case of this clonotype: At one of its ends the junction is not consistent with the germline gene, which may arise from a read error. The CDR3 bases are TGTGCCGGCAGGTGGGGCTCCTACGAGCAGTACTTC. The encoded protein is CAGRWGSYEQYF. The genes are TRBV6-2 or TRBV6-3 and TRBJ2-7; D remains ambiguous. Per germline, CDR1 MNHEY and CDR2 SVGEGT. CDR3 length: 12 residues.

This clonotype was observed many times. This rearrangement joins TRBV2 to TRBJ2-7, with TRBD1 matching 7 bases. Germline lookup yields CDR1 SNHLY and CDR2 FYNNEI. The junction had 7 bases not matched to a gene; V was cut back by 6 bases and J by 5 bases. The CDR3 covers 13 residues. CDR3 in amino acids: CASRLGQLNEQYF. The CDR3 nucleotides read TGTGCCAGCAGACTGGGACAGTTAAACGAGCAGTACTTC.

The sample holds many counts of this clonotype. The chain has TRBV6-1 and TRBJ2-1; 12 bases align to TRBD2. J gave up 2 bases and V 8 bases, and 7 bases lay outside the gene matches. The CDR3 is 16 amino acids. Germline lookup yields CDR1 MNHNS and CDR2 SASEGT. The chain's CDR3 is CASLGLAGTTYNEQFF. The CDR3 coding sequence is TGTGCCAGCTTGGGACTAGCGGGTACAACCTACAATGAGCAGTTCTTC.

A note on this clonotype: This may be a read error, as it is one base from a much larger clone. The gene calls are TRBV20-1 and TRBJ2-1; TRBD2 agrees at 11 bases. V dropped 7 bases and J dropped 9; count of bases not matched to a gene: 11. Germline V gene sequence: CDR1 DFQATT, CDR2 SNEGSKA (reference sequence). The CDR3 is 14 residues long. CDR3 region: CSVITSGRGFEQFF. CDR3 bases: TGCAGTGTTATTACTAGCGGGAGAGGCTTTGAGCAGTTCTTC.

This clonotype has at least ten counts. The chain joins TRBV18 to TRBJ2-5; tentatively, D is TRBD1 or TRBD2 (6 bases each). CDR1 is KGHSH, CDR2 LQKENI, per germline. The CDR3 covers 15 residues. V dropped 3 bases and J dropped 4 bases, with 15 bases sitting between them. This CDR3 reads CASSPQRGAGETQYF. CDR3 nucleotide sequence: TGTGCCAGCTCACCCCAGAGGGGGGCCGGAGAGACCCAGTACTTC.

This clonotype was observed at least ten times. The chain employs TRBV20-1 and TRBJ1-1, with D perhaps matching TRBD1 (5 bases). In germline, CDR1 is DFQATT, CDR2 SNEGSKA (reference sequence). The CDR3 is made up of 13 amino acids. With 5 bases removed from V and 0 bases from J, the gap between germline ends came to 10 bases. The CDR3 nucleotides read TGCAGTGCTGGGACGACGGTGAACACTGAAGCTTTCTTT. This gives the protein CSAGTTVNTEAFF.